This is a list of T cell receptor beta chains from one sample in a study of T cell repertoires in cytomegalovirus infection. TCRdb ran MiXCR on the reads and lists one entry per CDR3 protein. The sample yields about 260,000 distinct CDR3 sequences, roughly 13% seen once. The sequenced sample consisted of PBMCs. Receptors originate from a human donor in good health (CMV status not recorded). Some clones in this sample may be carry-over from other donors' samples. Both conserved end residues are part of each CDR3. A D gene is named only where the DNA matches it firmly. The size of a clone is reported for some rows only, either as once, few or many, or as a class for expanded clones.

TRBD1	TRBV6-1	.	TRBJ1-5	16	TGTGCCAGCAGTGAAGTGGGAGGGGGCGCAATCCAGCCCCAGCATTTT	CASSEVGGGAIQPQHF
TRBD1	TRBV5-1	.	TRBJ2-1	15	TGCGCCAGCAGCCGGGACAGGAGTACCTACAATGAGCAGTTCTTC	CASSRDRSTYNEQFF
.	TRBV7-9	.	TRBJ1-4	16	TGTGCCAGCAGCCGAAGACCAGCAGGAGATAATGAAAAACTGTTTTTT	CASSRRPAGDNEKLFF
.	TRBV7-2	many	TRBJ1-1	15	TGTGCCAGCAGCTTAGGTTGGGTGCAGAACACTGAAGCTTTCTTT	CASSLGWVQNTEAFF
TRBD1	TRBV29-1	few	TRBJ2-7	14	TGCAGCGTTGAACGGGGACAGGGAGCCTACGAGCAGTACTTC	CSVERGQGAYEQYF
TRBD2	TRBV20-1	.	TRBJ2-1	16	TGCAGTGCTAGAGATCTAGCGGGTCCTTCCTACAATGAGCAGTTCTTC	CSARDLAGPSYNEQFF
TRBD1	TRBV29-1	few	TRBJ1-2	13	TGCAGCGTTGCGGTCGGACAGGGGTATGGCTACACCTTC	CSVAVGQGYGYTF
TRBD2	TRBV7-2	many	TRBJ2-7	15	TGTGCCAGCAGCTTAGTAGCGGGCCGGTCCTACGAGCAGTACTTC	CASSLVAGRSYEQYF
TRBD2	TRBV19	many	TRBJ2-5	20	TGTGCCAGTAGTCGCCTCCGACCCGGACTAGCGGGGACGTACCAAGAGACCCAGTACTTC	CASSRLRPGLAGTYQETQYF
TRBD1	TRBV28	.	TRBJ1-4	16	TGTGCCAGCAGTTCAGGGGGGGGGGGAGTTAATGAAAAACTGTTTTTT	CASSSGGGGVNEKLFF
.	TRBV7-2	many	TRBJ1-2	14	TGTGCCAGCAGCGGAACCGTGTACGGAGATGGCTACACCTTC	CASSGTVYGDGYTF
.	TRBV2	.	TRBJ1-2	16	TGTGCCAGCAATATACCTTTTAGGACCCTTGACTATGGCTACACCTTC	CASNIPFRTLDYGYTF
TRBD1	TRBV3-1	.	TRBJ1-1	15	TGTGCCAGCAGCCCTTCCCTAGGGGGCGTCACTGAAGCTTTCTTT	CASSPSLGGVTEAFF
TRBD2	TRBV4-3	few	TRBJ2-1	15	TGCGCCAGCAGCCGGGGACTAGCGGAGTACAATGAGCAGTTCTTC	CASSRGLAEYNEQFF
.	TRBV5-6	.	TRBJ1-4	14	TGTGCCAGCAGCTCCGGCAGGGGCGGCGAAAAACTGTTTTTT	CASSSGRGGEKLFF
TRBD2	TRBV20-1	.	TRBJ2-7	15	TGCAGTGCTGAGGAACGGAAGCGGGGCCCCTACGAGCAGTACTTC	CSAEERKRGPYEQYF
.	TRBV24-1	.	TRBJ2-2	13	TGTGCCACCAGTGTACGGGGGTCCGGGGAGCTGTTTTTT	CATSVRGSGELFF
.	TRBV27	.	TRBJ2-1	13	TGTGCCAGCAGTGATTGGGGGGAAGATGAGCAGTTCTTC	CASSDWGEDEQFF
.	TRBV10-3	few	TRBJ2-3	15	TGTGCCATCAGTGAGTACCAGGGAGGCACAGATACGCAGTATTTT	CAISEYQGGTDTQYF
TRBD1	TRBV28	many	TRBJ2-6	18	TGTGCCAGCAGTTTGAGGGACAGACGCTACTTGGGGGCCAACGTCCTGACTTTC	CASSLRDRRYLGANVLTF
TRBD2	TRBV5-4	many	TRBJ2-5	16	TGTGCCAGCAGCAGCGAGCGGGGGTCCTACCAAGAGACCCAGTACTTC	CASSSERGSYQETQYF
.	TRBV7-4	.	TRBJ1-1	13	TGTGCCAGCAGCTCACGGGAAAGGACTAAAGCTTTCTTT	CASSSRERTKAFF
TRBD1	TRBV7-2	.	TRBJ2-5	13	TGTGCCAGCAGCCCATGGACAGGGGAGACCCAGTACTTC	CASSPWTGETQYF
.	TRBV27	few	TRBJ2-1	11	TGTGCCAGCAGTTTTCGGGGCCAGCAGTTCTTC	CASSFRGQQFF
TRBD2	TRBV4-2	many	TRBJ2-5	16	TGTGCCAGCAGCCAAGATGCCAGCGGGGGGCCAGAGACCCAGTACTTC	CASSQDASGGPETQYF
.	TRBV7-2	many	TRBJ1-5	16	TGTGCCAGCAGCTTGGGGCTTCGAGGGGGCAATCAGCCCCAGCATTTT	CASSLGLRGGNQPQHF
TRBD1	TRBV4-3	.	TRBJ1-5	16	TGCGCCAGCAGCCAAGACGAATACAGGGGGACTCAGCCCCAGCATTTT	CASSQDEYRGTQPQHF
.	TRBV7-8	.	TRBJ1-2	14	TGTGCCAGCAGCTTAGCGAACAGGGTTGATGGCTACACCTTC	CASSLANRVDGYTF
.	TRBV2	few	TRBJ1-1	15	TGTGCCAGCAGTGAAATCCGACAGAAGAACACTGAAGCTTTCTTT	CASSEIRQKNTEAFF
.	TRBV20-1	few	TRBJ1-2	9	TGCAGTGCTAGCGATGGCTACACCTTC	CSASDGYTF
TRBD1	TRBV5-4	many	TRBJ1-1	13	TGTGCCAGCAGCCAGACAGGGGCCCATGAAGCTTTCTTT	CASSQTGAHEAFF
.	TRBV29-1	few	TRBJ2-1	11	TGCAGCGTTGCATCTCCGGGTGAGCAGTTCTTC	CSVASPGEQFF
TRBD2	TRBV6-5	few	TRBJ2-5	15	TGTGCCAGCAGGGACCAGGTGGGGGGGAAAGAGACCCAGTACTTC	CASRDQVGGKETQYF
TRBD1	TRBV12-3/TRBV12-4	few	TRBJ2-3	16	TGTGCCAGCAGCCCGGACAGGGGCTTTCGTGAAAATACGCAGTATTTT	CASSPDRGFRENTQYF
TRBD1	TRBV15	few	TRBJ1-1	15	TGTGCCACCAGCGGCTTGGGACAGGGAGGGACTGAAGCTTTCTTT	CATSGLGQGGTEAFF
TRBD2	TRBV2	.	TRBJ2-7	15	TGTGCCAGCAGTGGAGTGAGCGGGAGAGGTGGCGAGCAGTACTTC	CASSGVSGRGGEQYF
.	TRBV4-1	many	TRBJ1-1	13	TGCGCCAGCAGCCCGGCGGCGGGACCTGAAGCTTTCTTT	CASSPAAGPEAFF
TRBD2	TRBV7-2	many	TRBJ2-1	14	TGTGCCAGCAGCCGACTAGCGGGACCGAATGAGCAGTTCTTC	CASSRLAGPNEQFF
.	TRBV28	many	TRBJ2-3	12	TGTGCCAGCAGTTCGGGCGGAGATACGCAGTATTTT	CASSSGGDTQYF
.	TRBV24-1	.	TRBJ2-3	16	TGTGCCACCATCCTTGGGTCGTGGGCCTGGGGAGATACGCAGTATTTT	CATILGSWAWGDTQYF